Listed below are T cell receptor beta chains from one sample, sequenced in a study of T cell repertoires in ileal Crohn's disease. Profiled with immunoSEQ multiplex PCR; TCRdb holds only in-frame clones, not every one. The sample records 13,000 to 15,000 clones, around nine tenths being singletons. Specimen: ileal tissue. Receptor source: an adult with Crohn's disease. Both conserved end residues are part of each CDR3. The order of the fields is D gene, J gene, V gene, clone size, CDR3 DNA, CDR3 protein. D genes are given only for firm matches. The size entry is marked missing in some rows and otherwise reads once, few, many or a size class.

D gene: NA; J gene: TRBJ1-2; V gene: TRBV5-8; clone size: once; CDR3 DNA: TGTGCCAGCACCCACATCCCTGCTGGGGGCGCCTATGGCTACACCTTC; CDR3 protein: CASTHIPAGGAYGYTF
D gene: TRBD1; J gene: TRBJ2-5; V gene: TRBV6-1; clone size: once; CDR3 DNA: TGTGCCAGCAGTGAGGACAGGGTCGGAGAGACCCAGTACTTC; CDR3 protein: CASSEDRVGETQYF
D gene: NA; J gene: TRBJ1-2; V gene: TRBV9; clone size: NA; CDR3 DNA: TGTGCCAGCAGCGTAGTTTGGGCTGGCTACACCTTC; CDR3 protein: CASSVVWAGYTF
D gene: NA; J gene: TRBJ2-3; V gene: TRBV9; clone size: NA; CDR3 DNA: TGTGCCAGCAGCGTAGTACCGGGGATAGATACGCAGTATTTT; CDR3 protein: CASSVVPGIDTQYF
D gene: NA; J gene: TRBJ1-5; V gene: TRBV6-5; clone size: NA; CDR3 DNA: TGTGCCAGCAGTTACGGGCAGGGCAATCAGCCCCAGCATTTT; CDR3 protein: CASSYGQGNQPQHF
D gene: TRBD2; J gene: TRBJ2-7; V gene: TRBV9; clone size: NA; CDR3 DNA: TGTGCCAGCGCTCCCGGGACTAGCGGTTCGACCTACGAGCAGTACTTC; CDR3 protein: CASAPGTSGSTYEQYF
D gene: NA; J gene: TRBJ1-5; V gene: TRBV10-3; clone size: NA; CDR3 DNA: TGTGCCATCAGTGAGACTCAGGTTGGCAATCAGCCCCAGCATTTT; CDR3 protein: CAISETQVGNQPQHF
D gene: TRBD1; J gene: TRBJ2-1; V gene: TRBV19; clone size: NA; CDR3 DNA: TGTGCCAGCCACCACAGGGGGGCCAGGAATGAGCAGTTCTTC; CDR3 protein: CASHHRGARNEQFF
D gene: NA; J gene: TRBJ2-2; V gene: TRBV4-1; clone size: NA; CDR3 DNA: TGCGCCAGCAGCCAAGAGAGGGGGACCGGGGAGCTGTTTTTT; CDR3 protein: CASSQERGTGELFF
D gene: NA; J gene: TRBJ1-1; V gene: TRBV19; clone size: NA; CDR3 DNA: TGTGCCAGTAGTATCGCCACGGACACTGAAGCTTTCTTT; CDR3 protein: CASSIATDTEAFF
D gene: NA; J gene: TRBJ1-5; V gene: TRBV27; clone size: NA; CDR3 DNA: TGTGCCAGCAGTCCAGGGGACGGCAATCAGCCCCAGCATTTT; CDR3 protein: CASSPGDGNQPQHF
D gene: NA; J gene: TRBJ1-2; V gene: TRBV5-5; clone size: NA; CDR3 DNA: TGTGCCAGCAGCACTCTCCTGACAGCTAACTATGGCTACACCTTC; CDR3 protein: CASSTLLTANYGYTF
D gene: TRBD1; J gene: TRBJ2-5; V gene: TRBV2; clone size: NA; CDR3 DNA: TGTGCCAGCAGTCGACAGGGGGCCGGAGAGACCCAGTACTTC; CDR3 protein: CASSRQGAGETQYF
D gene: NA; J gene: TRBJ1-4; V gene: TRBV5-1; clone size: NA; CDR3 DNA: TGCGCCAGCAGCTTAGGGAGACAGGCGCGAGAAAAACTGTTTTTT; CDR3 protein: CASSLGRQAREKLFF
D gene: NA; J gene: TRBJ2-2; V gene: TRBV18; clone size: once; CDR3 DNA: TGTGCCAGCTCACCACGAATGGCCGCGAACACCGGGGAGCTGTTTTTT; CDR3 protein: CASSPRMAANTGELFF
D gene: NA; J gene: TRBJ2-7; V gene: TRBV5-1; clone size: NA; CDR3 DNA: TGCGCCAGCAGCTACGACGAGAGGAGCTCCTACGAGCAGTACTTC; CDR3 protein: CASSYDERSSYEQYF
D gene: NA; J gene: TRBJ2-5; V gene: TRBV23-1; clone size: once; CDR3 DNA: TGCGCCAGCAGTCAAAGAGGGACACCCGGGGAGACCCAGTACTTC; CDR3 protein: CASSQRGTPGETQYF
D gene: TRBD2; J gene: TRBJ2-2; V gene: TRBV9; clone size: NA; CDR3 DNA: TGTGCCAGCAGCGCTAGCGGGGGGGCCGACGGGGAGCTGTTTTTT; CDR3 protein: CASSASGGADGELFF
D gene: TRBD1; J gene: TRBJ1-5; V gene: TRBV6-5; clone size: NA; CDR3 DNA: TGTGCCAGCAGCCGAAGACAGGGCTATCAGCCCCAGCATTTT; CDR3 protein: CASSRRQGYQPQHF
D gene: NA; J gene: TRBJ1-6; V gene: TRBV5-1; clone size: NA; CDR3 DNA: TGCGCCAGCAGGACAGGAGATTCACCCCTCCACTTT; CDR3 protein: CASRTGDSPLHF
D gene: TRBD1; J gene: TRBJ2-2; V gene: TRBV5-1; clone size: once; CDR3 DNA: TGCGCCAGCAGATCCGGGACAGGGGCGAACGGGGAGCTGTTTTTT; CDR3 protein: CASRSGTGANGELFF
D gene: NA; J gene: TRBJ2-3; V gene: TRBV6-5; clone size: NA; CDR3 DNA: TGTGCCAGCAGCCGGACTGAAACTAGCACAGATACGCAGTATTTT; CDR3 protein: CASSRTETSTDTQYF
D gene: TRBD2; J gene: TRBJ2-3; V gene: TRBV10-1; clone size: NA; CDR3 DNA: TGCGCCAGCAGCAATAGCGGGGGGGCGGCAGATACGCAGTATTTT; CDR3 protein: CASSNSGGAADTQYF
D gene: TRBD2; J gene: TRBJ2-5; V gene: TRBV19; clone size: NA; CDR3 DNA: TGTGCCAGTAGTATTAGAACTAGCGGTACCCAAGAGACCCAGTACTTC; CDR3 protein: CASSIRTSGTQETQYF
D gene: NA; J gene: TRBJ2-2; V gene: TRBV6-1; clone size: few; CDR3 DNA: TGTGCCATTCTAGGGACTTGGAACACCGGGGAGCTGTTTTTT; CDR3 protein: CAILGTWNTGELFF
D gene: NA; J gene: TRBJ1-2; V gene: TRBV30; clone size: NA; CDR3 DNA: TGTGTCGGCGGGGATGCCTATGGCTACACCTTC; CDR3 protein: CVGGDAYGYTF
D gene: TRBD1; J gene: TRBJ1-2; V gene: TRBV4-3; clone size: NA; CDR3 DNA: TGCGCCAGCAGCCAAGATGGTGACAGGGGCCTACTCAACTATGGCTACACCTTC; CDR3 protein: CASSQDGDRGLLNYGYTF
D gene: NA; J gene: TRBJ1-2; V gene: TRBV5-4; clone size: few; CDR3 DNA: TGTGCCAGCAGCTCCCCCCGACAGGAACTTAACTATGGCTACACCTTC; CDR3 protein: CASSSPRQELNYGYTF
D gene: NA; J gene: TRBJ2-1; V gene: TRBV21-1; clone size: NA; CDR3 DNA: TGTGCCAGCAGCACCCGGACAGGGAACGTCAATGAGCAGTTCTTC; CDR3 protein: CASSTRTGNVNEQFF
D gene: NA; J gene: TRBJ1-3; V gene: TRBV7-2; clone size: NA; CDR3 DNA: TGTGCCAGCAGCCAACTGATCTCTGGAAACACCATATATTTT; CDR3 protein: CASSQLISGNTIYF
D gene: NA; J gene: TRBJ2-5; V gene: TRBV7-7; clone size: NA; CDR3 DNA: TGTGCTAGCAGCTTAATTACAGGGAGCCAAGAGACCCAGTACTTC; CDR3 protein: CASSLITGSQETQYF
D gene: NA; J gene: TRBJ1-1; V gene: TRBV15; clone size: NA; CDR3 DNA: TGTGCCACCAGCAGGGTCCTAGGCACTGAAGCTTTCTTT; CDR3 protein: CATSRVLGTEAFF
D gene: NA; J gene: TRBJ2-7; V gene: TRBV7-2; clone size: NA; CDR3 DNA: TGTGCCAGCAGCTCCCGGGTGGCCTACGAGCAGTACTTC; CDR3 protein: CASSSRVAYEQYF
D gene: TRBD1; J gene: TRBJ2-7; V gene: TRBV10-1; clone size: NA; CDR3 DNA: TGCGCCAGCAGTTGGGACAGGGTGTCCTACGAGCAGTACTTC; CDR3 protein: CASSWDRVSYEQYF
D gene: NA; J gene: TRBJ2-1; V gene: TRBV5-1; clone size: NA; CDR3 DNA: TGCGCCAGCAGCTTGGGACTAGATTACAATGAGCAGTTCTTC; CDR3 protein: CASSLGLDYNEQFF
D gene: TRBD2; J gene: TRBJ2-3; V gene: TRBV11-2; clone size: NA; CDR3 DNA: TGTGCCAGCAGTCCGACTAGCGGTGGAGATACGCAGTATTTT; CDR3 protein: CASSPTSGGDTQYF
D gene: NA; J gene: TRBJ1-2; V gene: TRBV14; clone size: NA; CDR3 DNA: TGTGCCAGCAGCGTAAGATTCCGGGATGGCTACACCTTC; CDR3 protein: CASSVRFRDGYTF
D gene: NA; J gene: TRBJ2-7; V gene: TRBV25-1; clone size: NA; CDR3 DNA: TGTGCCAGCTCTGGGGCGGGATCCCGCTACGAGCAGTACTTC; CDR3 protein: CASSGAGSRYEQYF
D gene: NA; J gene: TRBJ1-5; V gene: TRBV30; clone size: NA; CDR3 DNA: TGTGCCTGGAGTGGGACAGCTTATCAGCCCCAGCATTTT; CDR3 protein: CAWSGTAYQPQHF
D gene: NA; J gene: TRBJ2-6; V gene: TRBV11-2; clone size: NA; CDR3 DNA: TGTGCCAGCAGCCGAGGGGGGGGCTCTGGGGCCAACGTCCTGACTTTC; CDR3 protein: CASSRGGGSGANVLTF
D gene: NA; J gene: TRBJ1-1; V gene: TRBV7-3; clone size: NA; CDR3 DNA: TGTGCCAGCAGCTGGGGACAGAACACTGAAGCTTTCTTT; CDR3 protein: CASSWGQNTEAFF
D gene: NA; J gene: TRBJ2-2; V gene: TRBV10-3; clone size: NA; CDR3 DNA: TGTGCCATCAGAGGCACTAACTTAAACACCGGGGAGCTGTTTTTT; CDR3 protein: CAIRGTNLNTGELFF
D gene: NA; J gene: TRBJ1-1; V gene: TRBV15; clone size: NA; CDR3 DNA: TGTGCCACCAGCAGATCCTTCGGAGGGACTGAAGCTTTCTTT; CDR3 protein: CATSRSFGGTEAFF
D gene: TRBD2; J gene: TRBJ2-1; V gene: TRBV27; clone size: NA; CDR3 DNA: TGTGCCAGCAGTTTACCCAGACTAGCGGGGGCCGCCGGGCAGTTCTTC; CDR3 protein: CASSLPRLAGAAGQFF
D gene: TRBD2; J gene: TRBJ2-1; V gene: TRBV23-1; clone size: NA; CDR3 DNA: TGCGCCAGCCCAGCGGGATTCACCTACAATGAGCAGTTCTTC; CDR3 protein: CASPAGFTYNEQFF
D gene: NA; J gene: TRBJ2-6; V gene: TRBV6-4; clone size: NA; CDR3 DNA: TGTGCCAGCAGTCGTGAGACTGGGGCCAACGTCCTGACTTTC; CDR3 protein: CASSRETGANVLTF
D gene: NA; J gene: TRBJ1-1; V gene: TRBV7-9; clone size: NA; CDR3 DNA: TGTGCCAGCAGCCCCAGGGTTTTCGACACTGAAGCTTTCTTT; CDR3 protein: CASSPRVFDTEAFF
D gene: NA; J gene: TRBJ1-4; V gene: TRBV19; clone size: few; CDR3 DNA: TGTGCCAGTAGGGGGAGGGGCGTGGATGAAAAACTGTTTTTT; CDR3 protein: CASRGRGVDEKLFF